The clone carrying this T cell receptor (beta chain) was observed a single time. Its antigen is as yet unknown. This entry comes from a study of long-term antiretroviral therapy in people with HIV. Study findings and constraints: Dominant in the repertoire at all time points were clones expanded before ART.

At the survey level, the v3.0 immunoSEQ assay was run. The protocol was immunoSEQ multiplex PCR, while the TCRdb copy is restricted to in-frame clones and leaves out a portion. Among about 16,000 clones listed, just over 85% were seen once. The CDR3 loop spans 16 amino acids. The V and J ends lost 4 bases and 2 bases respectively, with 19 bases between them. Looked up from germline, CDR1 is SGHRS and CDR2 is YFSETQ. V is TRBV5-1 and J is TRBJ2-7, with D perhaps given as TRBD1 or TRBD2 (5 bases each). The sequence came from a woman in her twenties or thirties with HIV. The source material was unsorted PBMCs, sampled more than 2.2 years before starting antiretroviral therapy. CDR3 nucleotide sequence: TGCGCCAGCAGCGGGGGTGGGGCGTATAGAACCTACGAGCAGTACTTC. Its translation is CASSGGGAYRTYEQYF.